These T cell receptor beta chains were read from a single sample in a study of blood T cell repertoires in COVID-19. The table came from immunoSEQ multiplex PCR; TCRdb's copy has only in-frame clones and leaves some out. The data hold some 220,000 clones, with approximately 83% observed a single time. Sample: peripheral blood. These receptors originate from a woman aged 25 to 45 who had recovered from COVID-19. Both conserved end residues are part of each CDR3. The D gene is left open where the match is weak. Clone size is shown for a subset of rows, as once, few, many or a class of expanded clone.

CASSQDAGRTQYF TGTGCCAGCAGCCAAGATGCAGGTCGTACGCAGTATTTT . few TRBJ2-3 TRBV3-1/TRBV3-2
CASSNQRSSYNEQFF TGTGCCAGCTCGAATCAGCGGAGCTCCTACAATGAGCAGTTCTTC . . TRBJ2-1 TRBV28
CASSVGSGGGETQYF TGTGCCAGCAGCGTAGGGTCGGGAGGCGGAGAGACCCAGTACTTC TRBD2 . TRBJ2-5 TRBV9
CASSRGTGGRTEAFF TGTGCCAGTAGTAGAGGGACAGGGGGGAGAACTGAAGCTTTCTTT TRBD1 . TRBJ1-1 TRBV19
CASSPDLRDSFGNTIYF TGTGCCAGCAGCCCTGATCTACGCGACTCCTTTGGAAACACCATATATTTT . . TRBJ1-3 TRBV28
CASSGRGHYTF TGTGCCAGCAGTGGGAGAGGGCACTACACCTTC . . TRBJ1-2 TRBV28
CASSYVAGGGPLHF TGTGCCAGCAGTTACGTCGCTGGGGGGGGGCCCCTCCACTTT . . TRBJ1-6 TRBV6-2/TRBV6-3
CAIRSDSNTDTQYF TGTGCCATCAGATCGGACAGTAACACAGATACGCAGTATTTT . . TRBJ2-3 TRBV10-3
CASADTGAQFF TGTGCCAGCGCCGACACTGGGGCGCAGTTCTTC . . TRBJ2-1 TRBV2
CASSSPAGYGYTF TGTGCCAGCAGCTCCCCTGCGGGCTATGGCTACACCTTC . . TRBJ1-2 TRBV6-5
CASSYWAGETQYF TGTGCCAGCAGTTATTGGGCGGGAGAGACCCAGTACTTC . . TRBJ2-5 TRBV27
CASSQVQPAGGYNTGELFF TGCGCCAGCAGCCAAGTTCAGCCAGCGGGAGGTTATAACACCGGGGAGCTGTTTTTT TRBD2 . TRBJ2-2 TRBV4-1
CASSEWKRGPLRRQPQHF TGTGCCAGCAGTGAATGGAAAAGAGGGCCACTCCGCCGGCAGCCCCAGCATTTT . . TRBJ1-5 TRBV25-1
CASSLAAYEQYF TGCGCCAGCAGCTTGGCCGCGTACGAGCAGTACTTC . . TRBJ2-7 TRBV5-1
CASSPGKNEQYF TGCGCCAGCAGCCCAGGGAAGAACGAGCAGTACTTC . . TRBJ2-7 TRBV10-1
CASIRQEGADTQYF TGCGCCAGCATCCGACAAGAGGGGGCAGATACGCAGTATTTT . . TRBJ2-3 TRBV10-1
CASSSDRATEAFF TGCGCCAGCAGCTCTGACAGGGCGACTGAAGCTTTCTTT TRBD1 . TRBJ1-1 TRBV5-1